The clone carrying this T cell receptor (beta chain) has a count of ten or more. Time point of the sample: persistent/refractory GD, antithyroid drugs over 5 years with positive TRAb. There was RNA extracted from PBMCs, and the TCR library was made from it. American Thyroid Association guidelines defined Graves' disease diagnosis. All patients originated from an endocrinology department located in Xi'an, China. The data were obtained in a study of regulatory T cells in long-lasting Graves disease. Sequencing libraries for TCR beta were prepared with iRepertoire HTBI primers and Arm-PCR of CDR3 regions. Per the study methods: Segment identification across samples yielded some 63 TRBV and roughly 14 TRBJ segments. A single record per CDR3 protein comes from TCRdb applying MiXCR to the multiplex PCR reads. TCRdb's processing, not the authors' own work, is the source of the V and J calls. The sample consists of 300,000 to 350,000 distinct CDR3 sequences, about 18% of them appearing once.

Looked up from germline, CDR1 is LGHDT and CDR2 is YNNKEL (reference sequence). V lost 4 bases, J lost 5 bases, and 11 bases lay in between. The CDR3 is 13 amino acids. Sequenced material: peripheral blood mononuclear cells (PBMCs), taken when the disease was refractory, from a patient treated with antithyroid drugs. This receptor was obtained from a female donor with Graves disease. The gene calls are TRBV3-1 and TRBJ1-1; no definite D call. CDR3 sequence reads: CASSRVVGTEAFF. The CDR3 bases are TGTGCCAGCAGCCGGGTGGTTGGAACTGAAGCTTTCTTT.